This T cell receptor (beta chain) is from a study of shared clonotypes between healthy human individuals. Study results and limitations: The study sampled only blood, and tissue repertoires likely differ.

This clone was observed many times. Antigen specificity is unknown. An approximately 180 ng quantity of DNA, 25,000 to 35,000 T cell genomes, went into the sorted-subset replicate PCRs. The method was immunoSEQ multiplex PCR; TCRdb's version includes in-frame clones alone and lacks a portion of them. The sample consists of about 120,000 clones, more than 65% of them appearing once. The V end was cut by 4 bases, the J end by 1 base, with 10 bases between. Germline values: CDR1 SGDLS, CDR2 YYNGEE. The CDR3 extends over 14 amino acids. Donors comprised healthy HIV-negative adults lacking recent acute infections or vaccinations.

The chain has TRBV9 and TRBJ2-3; weak D call: TRBD2 (6 bases). The sequence came from a woman aged 25 to 45 in good health. Sequenced material: memory CD8+ T cells sorted from blood. Described subset: CD45RO+ cells pooled with CCR7-negative TemRA cells. The CDR3 DNA is TGTGCCAGCAGCATAAGCGGGCGCACAGATACGCAGTATTTT. This codes for CASSISGRTDTQYF.